This T cell receptor (beta chain) is from a study of blood T cell repertoires in COVID-19. Participants spanned ages about 18 to 100 years and resided in some 22 US areas. The germline CDR1 and CDR2 sequences are LGHNA and YNFKEQ. Germline trimming cut 5 bases from V and 5 bases from J; bases unmatched to any gene: 9. CDR3 size: 15 residues. Study processing details: Quantification of nucleated cells was approximated via reference gene primer amplification. Data came from immunoSEQ multiplex PCR; TCRdb stores just in-frame clones and leaves some out. V and J calls and clone size are those listed in that table; D and trimming were worked out from the DNA. The sample comprises around 190,000 clones, approximately 90% of which are singletons, and approximately 10% rests with the top ten.

Sequenced input: PBMCs or T cells enriched from blood (not recorded which). The sequence was collected from a man between 18 and 29 years old with acute COVID-19. This chain connects TRBV4-2 to TRBJ2-1; 7 bases line up with TRBD2. The CDR3 sequence: CASSKRLAADNEQFF. The CDR3 coding sequence is TGTGCCAGCAGCAAGAGACTAGCAGCTGACAATGAGCAGTTCTTC.